This TCR beta chain originates from a study of beta chain features in type 1 diabetes. There are 15 residues in the CDR3. Trimming stripped 8 bases from V and 4 bases from J, with 17 bases between. Per the germline V gene, CDR1 is LNHNV and CDR2 is YYDKDF (reference sequence). Reverse transcribing all isolated RNA meant expressed TCRB transcripts were sequenced. Only in-frame clones appear in the TCRdb table, and some are missing; sequencing was by immunoSEQ multiplex PCR. Here the sample spans around 300,000 clones, about 10% being singletons. This clone has more than one count but fewer than ten. Source material: naive CD4+ T cells from blood. The sequence derives from a woman aged 25 to 39 in good health. This chain uses TRBV15 with TRBJ1-4; no clear D gene. The CDR3 region is CATERFGSSNEKLFF. CDR3 nucleotide sequence: TGTGCCACCGAACGGTTCGGCTCTAGTAATGAAAAACTGTTTTTT. Full variable domain (remainder filled in from reference TRBV15 and TRBJ1-4): DAMVIQNPRYQVTQFGKPVTLSCSQTLNHNVMYWYQQKSSQAPKLLFHYYDKDFNNEADTPDNFQSRRPNTSFCFLDIRSPGLGDTAMYLCATERFGSSNEKLFFGSGTQLSVL.